These T cell receptor beta chains were read from a single sample in a study of blood T cell repertoires in COVID-19. Method: immunoSEQ multiplex PCR; TCRdb's copy keeps in-frame clones and lacks some. The sample includes 150,000 to 200,000 clones, 65% to 85% seen only once; the top ten take 17%. The sequenced sample was peripheral blood. Receptor source: a man aged 60 to 75 with active or convalescent COVID-19. The CDR3 runs from the conserved cysteine through the conserved F or W. The D gene is left open where the match is weak. Clone size, where shown, is once, few, many, or a class for clones that have expanded.

length: 17
size: .
J: TRBJ2-2
V: TRBV10-3
D: .
DNA: TGTGCCATCAGTGAGTGGGGAGTTAACCCCACCACCGGGGAGCTGTTTTTT
CDR3: CAISEWGVNPTTGELFF

length: 15
size: few
J: TRBJ2-3
V: TRBV28
D: TRBD1
DNA: TGTGCCAGCAGCCAGACAGGGGATGTTACAGATACGCAGTATTTT
CDR3: CASSQTGDVTDTQYF

length: 15
size: .
J: TRBJ2-1
V: TRBV10-1
D: TRBD2
DNA: TGCGCCAGCAGGACTAGCGGGAGGGTTAACAATGAGCAGTTCTTC
CDR3: CASRTSGRVNNEQFF

length: 15
size: .
J: TRBJ2-1
V: TRBV9
D: TRBD2
DNA: TGTGCCAGCAGCGTAGATGGTTTTAGCGGGAGGCCCCTGTTCTTC
CDR3: CASSVDGFSGRPLFF

length: 11
size: many
J: TRBJ2-5
V: TRBV20-1
D: .
DNA: TGCAGCGCCCAGGACCAAGAGACCCAGTACTTC
CDR3: CSAQDQETQYF

length: 14
size: .
J: TRBJ1-2
V: TRBV6-5
D: .
DNA: TGTGCCAGCAGTAGGGGCCCTGCGGACTATGGCTACACCTTC
CDR3: CASSRGPADYGYTF

length: 13
size: once
J: TRBJ2-4
V: TRBV10-3
D: .
DNA: TGTGCCATCAGTGCAATCGACCGACAGGCCGTAGACTTC
CDR3: CAISAIDRQAVDF

length: 14
size: .
J: TRBJ1-1
V: TRBV7-9
D: .
DNA: TGTGCCAGCAGCTTAGCCGAAGGGGGCACTGAAGCTTTCTTT
CDR3: CASSLAEGGTEAFF

length: 16
size: .
J: TRBJ2-2
V: TRBV6-5
D: TRBD2
DNA: TGTGCCAGCAGTTGGTTAGCGGGAGATATCACCGGGGAGCTGTTTTTT
CDR3: CASSWLAGDITGELFF

length: 15
size: .
J: TRBJ2-1
V: TRBV19
D: TRBD2
DNA: TGTGCCAGTAGTATAGCGCTAGCGGGAGGTTATGAGCAGTTCTTC
CDR3: CASSIALAGGYEQFF

length: 15
size: .
J: TRBJ2-6
V: TRBV11-1
D: .
DNA: TGTGCCAGCAGCTTAGACACCTCTGGGGCCAACGTCCTGACTTTC
CDR3: CASSLDTSGANVLTF

length: 14
size: .
J: TRBJ1-1
V: TRBV7-8
D: TRBD1
DNA: TGTGCCAGCAGCTCTAGGACAGGGGAGGCTGAAGCTTTCTTT
CDR3: CASSSRTGEAEAFF

length: 14
size: .
J: TRBJ1-1
V: TRBV29-1
D: TRBD1
DNA: TGCAGCGTGGGACAGGGAGGTTGGTACACTGAAGCTTTCTTT
CDR3: CSVGQGGWYTEAFF

length: 14
size: .
J: TRBJ2-3
V: TRBV11-3
D: .
DNA: TGTGCCAGCAGCTTAGGTGGAGAGGCAGATACGCAGTATTTT
CDR3: CASSLGGEADTQYF

length: 17
size: .
J: TRBJ2-3
V: TRBV18
D: TRBD2
DNA: TGTGCCAGCTCACCACCGGGGCTAGCGGGAAGCACAGATACGCAGTATTTT
CDR3: CASSPPGLAGSTDTQYF

length: 15
size: .
J: TRBJ2-5
V: TRBV5-1
D: .
DNA: TGCGCCAGCAGCTTGGCGGATGAGAGCGCTGAGACCCAGTACTTC
CDR3: CASSLADESAETQYF

length: 15
size: .
J: TRBJ2-3
V: TRBV19
D: TRBD1
DNA: TGTGCCAGTACCCTGGACAGGCTTTCCACAGATACGCAGTATTTT
CDR3: CASTLDRLSTDTQYF

length: 14
size: .
J: TRBJ2-5
V: TRBV27
D: TRBD1
DNA: TGTGCCAGCAGGCCGACAGGGCGACAGGAGACCCAGTACTTC
CDR3: CASRPTGRQETQYF

length: 18
size: .
J: TRBJ2-5
V: TRBV7-2
D: TRBD1
DNA: TGTGCCAGCAGCGTGGACAGGGGACCAAATCCGTACCAAGAGACCCAGTACTTC
CDR3: CASSVDRGPNPYQETQYF

length: 15
size: .
J: TRBJ2-7
V: TRBV6-6
D: TRBD1
DNA: TGTGCCAGCAGTTACTCGGACAGGATATCCTACGAGCAGTACTTC
CDR3: CASSYSDRISYEQYF

length: 15
size: .
J: TRBJ2-7
V: TRBV5-1
D: .
DNA: TGCGCCAGCAGCTTGACGGACTCCGTCTCCTACGAGCAGTACTTC
CDR3: CASSLTDSVSYEQYF

length: 21
size: .
J: TRBJ2-6
V: TRBV4-2
D: .
DNA: TGTGCCAGCAGCCAAGTAGGGGGAGACCCCTTTTCAGACTCTGGGGCCAACGTCCTGACTTTC
CDR3: CASSQVGGDPFSDSGANVLTF

length: 17
size: .
J: TRBJ2-3
V: TRBV2
D: TRBD1
DNA: TGTGCCAGCAGGCGGTTCCGGGACAGGGATTATACAGATACGCAGTATTTT
CDR3: CASRRFRDRDYTDTQYF

length: 14
size: .
J: TRBJ2-1
V: TRBV6-5
D: TRBD2
DNA: TGTGCCAGCAGATCGGGAGGGCCGGGCAATGAGCAGTTCTTC
CDR3: CASRSGGPGNEQFF

length: 16
size: many
J: TRBJ2-7
V: TRBV7-9
D: TRBD2
DNA: TGTGCCAGCAGCTCCCTCCTAGCGGGAGGGTCCTACGAGCAGTACTTC
CDR3: CASSSLLAGGSYEQYF

length: 15
size: .
J: TRBJ2-1
V: TRBV9
D: .
DNA: TGTGCCAGCAGCGTTGGAAGCGGGCAGGACAATGAGCAGTTCTTC
CDR3: CASSVGSGQDNEQFF

length: 15
size: once
J: TRBJ2-2
V: TRBV27
D: .
DNA: TGTGCCAGCAGTTTATCGAGTCAAATCACCGGGGAGCTGTTTTTT
CDR3: CASSLSSQITGELFF

length: 15
size: once
J: TRBJ2-7
V: TRBV5-4
D: TRBD2
DNA: TGTGCCAGCAGCCCCGGGACTAGGGATCCTGACGAGCAGTACTTC
CDR3: CASSPGTRDPDEQYF

length: 17
size: .
J: TRBJ2-5
V: TRBV27
D: TRBD2
DNA: TGTGCCAGCAGTTTCTCCGGGACTAGCGGAAACCAAGAGACCCAGTACTTC
CDR3: CASSFSGTSGNQETQYF

length: 17
size: .
J: TRBJ2-1
V: TRBV14
D: TRBD1
DNA: TGTGCCAGCAGTCCTCTACAGGGGCTAGCCTCCTACAATGAGCAGTTCTTC
CDR3: CASSPLQGLASYNEQFF

length: 16
size: .
J: TRBJ1-5
V: TRBV3-1/TRBV3-2
D: TRBD1
DNA: TGTGCCAGCAGCCCCTTTTGGGACAGGGGGAATCAGCCCCAGCATTTT
CDR3: CASSPFWDRGNQPQHF

length: 15
size: few
J: TRBJ1-6
V: TRBV28
D: TRBD1
DNA: TGTGCCAGCAGTTCAGGACAGGGGGGGAATTCGCCCCTCCACTTT
CDR3: CASSSGQGGNSPLHF

length: 15
size: .
J: TRBJ2-7
V: TRBV28
D: .
DNA: TGTGCCAGCACCGACCCCTCGGGGACAACCTACGAGCAGTACTTC
CDR3: CASTDPSGTTYEQYF

length: 14
size: .
J: TRBJ1-1
V: TRBV7-2
D: TRBD1
DNA: TGTGCCAGCAGCGTACAGGGGACGAACACTGAAGCTTTCTTT
CDR3: CASSVQGTNTEAFF

length: 16
size: once
J: TRBJ1-6
V: TRBV2
D: .
DNA: TGTGCCAGCAGTTGGGAAGGGGTGTTCCGTAATTCACCCCTCCACTTT
CDR3: CASSWEGVFRNSPLHF

length: 18
size: .
J: TRBJ2-3
V: TRBV6-2/TRBV6-3
D: TRBD2
DNA: TGTGCCAGCAGTCCCAAGAGAGGACTAGCGGGAGCGGCAGATACGCAGTATTTT
CDR3: CASSPKRGLAGAADTQYF

length: 17
size: .
J: TRBJ2-5
V: TRBV4-2
D: TRBD2
DNA: TGTGCCAGCAGCCCTCCCCGGACTAGCGGGAAGGGAGAGACCCAGTACTTC
CDR3: CASSPPRTSGKGETQYF

length: 14
size: .
J: TRBJ2-3
V: TRBV5-4
D: TRBD1
DNA: TGTGCCAGCAGCTTGAGACAGGGGATGGATACGCAGTATTTT
CDR3: CASSLRQGMDTQYF

length: 14
size: few
J: TRBJ1-3
V: TRBV7-8
D: TRBD1
DNA: TGTGCCAGCAGCTTATTGGGCAGGGGGCACACCATATATTTT
CDR3: CASSLLGRGHTIYF

length: 13
size: .
J: TRBJ2-2
V: TRBV12-3/TRBV12-4
D: .
DNA: TGTGCCATCCTCCAAGGGGGTTCCGGGGAGCTGTTTTTT
CDR3: CAILQGGSGELFF

length: 14
size: few
J: TRBJ2-1
V: TRBV5-1
D: TRBD2
DNA: TGCGCCAGCACTTATAGCGGGAGGTACAATGAGCAGTTCTTC
CDR3: CASTYSGRYNEQFF

length: 14
size: .
J: TRBJ1-1
V: TRBV27
D: .
DNA: TGTGCCAGCAGTTTAGGCGGGAAGGGGACTGAAGCTTTCTTT
CDR3: CASSLGGKGTEAFF

length: 17
size: few
J: TRBJ1-2
V: TRBV5-1
D: .
DNA: TGCGCCAGCAGCTTGGCAGGAGGAGGAGGGCGCCTCTATGGCTACACCTTC
CDR3: CASSLAGGGGRLYGYTF

length: 14
size: .
J: TRBJ2-5
V: TRBV18
D: TRBD1
DNA: TGTGCCAGCTCACCGTGGGACAGGGAAGAGACCCAGTACTTC
CDR3: CASSPWDREETQYF

length: 13
size: once
J: TRBJ1-6
V: TRBV30
D: .
DNA: TGTGCCTGGAGTGTTGGTAGGGGTTCACCCCTCCACTTT
CDR3: CAWSVGRGSPLHF

length: 13
size: .
J: TRBJ1-4
V: TRBV10-3
D: .
DNA: TGTGCCATCAGTGAACCTCGCAGAGAAAAACTGTTTTTT
CDR3: CAISEPRREKLFF

length: 12
size: .
J: TRBJ2-5
V: TRBV21-1
D: .
DNA: TGTGCCAGCATTCGACTCGGGGAGACCCAGTACTTC
CDR3: CASIRLGETQYF

length: 16
size: .
J: TRBJ2-1
V: TRBV7-9
D: .
DNA: TGTGCCAGCGAGAGGATTCCCCTAATCTCCTACAATGAGCAGTTCTTC
CDR3: CASERIPLISYNEQFF

length: 15
size: .
J: TRBJ2-1
V: TRBV30
D: TRBD2
DNA: TGTGCCTGGAGTGTGAATGGCGGGAGATACAATGAGCAGTTCTTC
CDR3: CAWSVNGGRYNEQFF

length: 12
size: .
J: TRBJ2-5
V: TRBV12-3/TRBV12-4
D: .
DNA: TGTGCCAGCAGTCCCCGCCGGGAGACCCAGTACTTC
CDR3: CASSPRRETQYF

length: 12
size: .
J: TRBJ1-6
V: TRBV2
D: TRBD1
DNA: TGTGCCAGGGGACAGGGGCATTCACCCCTCCACTTT
CDR3: CARGQGHSPLHF

length: 13
size: .
J: TRBJ2-7
V: TRBV27
D: TRBD2
DNA: TGTGCCAGCGGATTAGCGGGAAACCACGAGCAGTACTTC
CDR3: CASGLAGNHEQYF

length: 17
size: .
J: TRBJ2-3
V: TRBV7-8
D: TRBD2
DNA: TGTGCCAGCAGCTTAGTCGGGAGGCCTTCTAGCACAGATACGCAGTATTTT
CDR3: CASSLVGRPSSTDTQYF